This record looks at one TCR beta chain sequence and its context. Seattle participants joined during active infection and were tracked over time. The data are from a study of blood T cell repertoires in COVID-19. From germline, CDR1 is SGDLS and CDR2 YYNGEE. Losses at the gene ends were 6 bases for V and 3 bases for J; bases not matched to a gene: 4. This CDR3 is 13 amino acids long. Repertoires were generated with immunoSEQ multiplex PCR, while TCRdb's copy carries only in-frame clones and drops some. The data contain 150,000 or so clones, 85% to 90% of them singletons. Material: peripheral blood. The chain employs TRBV9 and TRBJ2-3; 7 positions match TRBD2. This TCR derives from a man between 18 and 29 years old with COVID-19, enrolled during active disease. CDR3 DNA sequence: TGTGCCAGCACAGAGCGGGGTACAGATACGCAGTATTTT. This translates into CASTERGTDTQYF.